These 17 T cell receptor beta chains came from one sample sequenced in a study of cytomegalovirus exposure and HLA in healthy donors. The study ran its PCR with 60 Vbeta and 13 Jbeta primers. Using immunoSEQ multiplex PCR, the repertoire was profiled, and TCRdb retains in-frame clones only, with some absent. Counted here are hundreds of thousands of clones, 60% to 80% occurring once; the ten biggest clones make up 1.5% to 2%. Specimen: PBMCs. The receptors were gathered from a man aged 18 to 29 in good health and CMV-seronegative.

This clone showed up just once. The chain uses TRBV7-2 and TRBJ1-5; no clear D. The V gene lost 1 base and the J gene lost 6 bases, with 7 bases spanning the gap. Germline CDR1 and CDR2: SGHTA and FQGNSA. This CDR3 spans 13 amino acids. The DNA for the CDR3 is TGTGCCAGCAGCTTAGGGGCTTCTCAGCCCCAGCATTTT. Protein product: CASSLGASQPQHF.

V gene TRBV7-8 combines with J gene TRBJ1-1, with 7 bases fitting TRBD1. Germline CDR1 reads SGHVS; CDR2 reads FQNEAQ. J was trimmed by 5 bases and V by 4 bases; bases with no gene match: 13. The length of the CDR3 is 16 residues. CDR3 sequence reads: CASSYDPQQGGTEAFF. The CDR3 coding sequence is TGTGCCAGCAGCTACGACCCTCAGCAGGGGGGTACTGAAGCTTTCTTT.

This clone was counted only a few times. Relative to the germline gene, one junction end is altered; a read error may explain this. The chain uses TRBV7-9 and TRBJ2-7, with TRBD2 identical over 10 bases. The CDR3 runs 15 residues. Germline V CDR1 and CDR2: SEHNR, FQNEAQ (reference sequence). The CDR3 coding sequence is TGTTCCAGCAGCTTATCCAGCGGGGGGGCGAAAGAGCAGTACTTC. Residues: CSSSLSSGGAKEQYF. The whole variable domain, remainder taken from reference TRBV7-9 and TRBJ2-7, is DTGVSQNPRHKITKRGQNVTFRCDPISEHNRLYWYRQTLGQGPEFLTYFQNEAQLEKSRLLSDRFSAERPKGSFSTLEIQRTEQGDSAMYLCSSSLSSGGAKEQYFGPGTRLTVT.

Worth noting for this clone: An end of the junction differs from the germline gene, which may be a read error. CDR3 coding DNA: TGTTCCAGCAGCCCGACAGGATACGAGCAGTACTTC. It translates to CSSSPTGYEQYF. This rearrangement joins TRBV7-9 to TRBJ2-7; TRBD1 might be the D (6 bases). CDR1 is SEHNR, CDR2 FQNEAQ, per germline (reference sequence). The CDR3 is 12 residues long.

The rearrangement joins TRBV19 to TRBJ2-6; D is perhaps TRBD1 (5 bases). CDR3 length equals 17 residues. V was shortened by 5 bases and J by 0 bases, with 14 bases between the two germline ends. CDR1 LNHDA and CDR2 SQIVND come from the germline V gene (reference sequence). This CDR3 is CASSLSTQGSGANVLTF. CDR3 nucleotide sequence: TGTGCCAGTAGTCTTAGTACCCAGGGCTCTGGGGCCAACGTCCTGACTTTC. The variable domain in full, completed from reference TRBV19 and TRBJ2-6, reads DGGITQSPKYLFRKEGQNVTLSCEQNLNHDAMYWYRQDPGQGLRLIYYSQIVNDFQKGDIAEGYSVSREKKESFPLTVTSAQKNPTAFYLCASSLSTQGSGANVLTFGAGSRLTVL.

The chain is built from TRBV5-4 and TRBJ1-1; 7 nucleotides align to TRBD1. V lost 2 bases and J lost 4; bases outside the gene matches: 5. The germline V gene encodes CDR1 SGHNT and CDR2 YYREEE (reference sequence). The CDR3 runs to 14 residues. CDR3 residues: CASSFGGGGTEAFF. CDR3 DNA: TGTGCCAGCAGCTTTGGAGGGGGCGGCACTGAAGCTTTCTTT.

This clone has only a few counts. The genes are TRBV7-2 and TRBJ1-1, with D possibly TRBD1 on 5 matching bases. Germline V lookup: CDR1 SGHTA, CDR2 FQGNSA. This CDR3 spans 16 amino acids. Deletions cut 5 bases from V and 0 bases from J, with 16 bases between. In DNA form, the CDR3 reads TGTGCCAGCAGCCCCTCGAGACAGACCATGAACACTGAAGCTTTCTTT. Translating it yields CASSPSRQTMNTEAFF. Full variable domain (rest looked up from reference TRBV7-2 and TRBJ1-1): GAGVSQSPSNKVTEKGKDVELRCDPISGHTALYWYRQSLGQGLEFLIYFQGNSAPDKSGLPSDRFSAERTGGSVSTLTIQRTQQEDSAVYLCASSPSRQTMNTEAFFGQGTRLTVV.

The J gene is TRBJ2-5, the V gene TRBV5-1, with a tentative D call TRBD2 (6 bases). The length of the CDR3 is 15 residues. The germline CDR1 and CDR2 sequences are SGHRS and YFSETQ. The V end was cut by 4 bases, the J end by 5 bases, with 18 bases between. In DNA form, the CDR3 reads TGCGCCAGCAGCACGGATCGGTGGAGGGAGGAGACCCAGTACTTC. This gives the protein CASSTDRWREETQYF.

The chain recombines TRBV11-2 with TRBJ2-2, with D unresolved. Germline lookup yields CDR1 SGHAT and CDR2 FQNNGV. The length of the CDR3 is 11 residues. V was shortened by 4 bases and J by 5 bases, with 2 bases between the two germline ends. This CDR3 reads CASSSTGELFF. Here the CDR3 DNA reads TGTGCCAGCAGCTCAACCGGGGAGCTGTTTTTT.

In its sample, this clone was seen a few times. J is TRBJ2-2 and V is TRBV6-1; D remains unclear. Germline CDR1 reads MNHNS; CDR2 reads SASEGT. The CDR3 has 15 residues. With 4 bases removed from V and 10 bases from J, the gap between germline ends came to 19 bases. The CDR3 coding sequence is TGTGCCAGCAGTGGTTGGCACCTGGGCCAAGAGGAGCTGTTTTTT. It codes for CASSGWHLGQEELFF.

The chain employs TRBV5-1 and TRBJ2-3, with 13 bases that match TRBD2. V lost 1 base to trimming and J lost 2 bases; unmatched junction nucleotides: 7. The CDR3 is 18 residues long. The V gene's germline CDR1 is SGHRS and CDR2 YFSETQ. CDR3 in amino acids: CASSLSPGLAGLTDTQYF. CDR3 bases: TGCGCCAGCAGCTTGTCTCCGGGACTAGCGGGACTCACAGATACGCAGTATTTT.

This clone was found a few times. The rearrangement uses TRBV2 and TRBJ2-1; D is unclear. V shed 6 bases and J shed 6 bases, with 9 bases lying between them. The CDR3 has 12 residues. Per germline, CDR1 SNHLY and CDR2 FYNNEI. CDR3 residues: CASSVYGNEQFF. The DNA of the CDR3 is TGTGCCAGCAGCGTCTACGGCAATGAGCAGTTCTTC.

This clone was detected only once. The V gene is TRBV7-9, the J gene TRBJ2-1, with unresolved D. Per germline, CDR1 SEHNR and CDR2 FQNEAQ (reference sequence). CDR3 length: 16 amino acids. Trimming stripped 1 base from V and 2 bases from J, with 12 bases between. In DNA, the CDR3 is TGTGCCAGCAGCTTAGTACAGCCGAGCCCCTACAATGAGCAGTTCTTC. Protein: CASSLVQPSPYNEQFF.

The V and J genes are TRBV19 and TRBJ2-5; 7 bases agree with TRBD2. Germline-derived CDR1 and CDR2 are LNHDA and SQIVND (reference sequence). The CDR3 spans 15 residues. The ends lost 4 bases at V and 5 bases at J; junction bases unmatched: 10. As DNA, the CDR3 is TGTGCCAGTAGTACAGCTAGCGGTTGGCCGGAGACCCAGTACTTC. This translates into CASSTASGWPETQYF.

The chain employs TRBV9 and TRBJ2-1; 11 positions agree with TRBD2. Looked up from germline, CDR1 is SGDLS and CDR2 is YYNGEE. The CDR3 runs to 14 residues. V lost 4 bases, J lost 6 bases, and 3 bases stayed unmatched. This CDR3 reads CASSILAGVNEQFF. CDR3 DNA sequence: TGTGCCAGCAGCATACTAGCGGGGGTCAATGAGCAGTTCTTC.

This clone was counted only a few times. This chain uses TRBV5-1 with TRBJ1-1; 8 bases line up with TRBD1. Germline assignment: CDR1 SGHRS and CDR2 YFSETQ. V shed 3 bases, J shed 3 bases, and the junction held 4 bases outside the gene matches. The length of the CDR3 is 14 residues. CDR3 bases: TGCGCCAGCAGCTGGACCAGGGGGCACACTGAAGCTTTCTTT. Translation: CASSWTRGHTEAFF.

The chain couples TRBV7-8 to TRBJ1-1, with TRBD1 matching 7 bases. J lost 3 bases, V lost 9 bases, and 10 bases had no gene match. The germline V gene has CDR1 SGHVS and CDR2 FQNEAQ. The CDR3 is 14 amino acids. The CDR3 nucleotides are TGTGCCAGAGGTAGGACAGGTGGGGACACTGAAGCTTTCTTT. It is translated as CARGRTGGDTEAFF.